What follows are 17 T cell receptor beta chains derived from one specimen sequenced in a study of technical replicates of blood from four donors. Sequenced by immunoSEQ multiplex PCR; TCRdb stores in-frame clones only, minus some. This table holds about 94,000 clones, under 97% found once. The sequenced sample was T cells isolated from PBMCs. The origin of the receptors is a human donor in good health.

This clone was seen once. This chain uses TRBV11-2 with TRBJ2-1; 16 bases align to TRBD2. The CDR3 covers 18 residues. Per germline, CDR1 SGHAT and CDR2 FQNNGV. V was pared by 0 bases and J by 6 bases, with 5 bases of the junction left unmatched. Here the CDR3 reads CASSLDRGLAGGRNEQFF. DNA of the CDR3: TGTGCCAGCAGCTTAGACCGGGGACTAGCGGGGGGGCGCAATGAGCAGTTCTTC.

This sequence joins TRBV7-9 and TRBJ2-7; 9 bases are a match to TRBD1. Germline V gives CDR1 SEHNR, CDR2 FQNEAQ (reference sequence). Trimming removed 4 bases from V and 2 bases from J; junction bases left unmatched: 3. This CDR3 is 14 amino acids long. The CDR3 DNA reads as TGTGCCAGCAGCTCACGGGACAGGGCCTACGAGCAGTACTTC. Its translation is CASSSRDRAYEQYF.

The V and J genes are TRBV9 and TRBJ2-5; D is possibly TRBD2 (7 bases). The CDR3 is 13 amino acids. Trimming stripped 3 bases from V and 7 bases from J, with 13 bases between. Germline V lookup: CDR1 SGDLS, CDR2 YYNGEE. The CDR3 is CASSDYREGTQYF. Here the CDR3 DNA reads TGTGCCAGCAGCGACTACAGGGAGGGGACCCAGTACTTC.

The rearrangement joins TRBV2 to TRBJ2-7; possible D gene TRBD1, 6 bases. There are 14 residues in the CDR3. Between the trimmed V and J ends, which lost 8 bases and 8 bases, there was a span of 22 bases. Germline lookup yields CDR1 SNHLY and CDR2 FYNNEI. CDR3 nucleotide sequence: TGTGCCAGCTGGTCGGAACAGGGAAAGCAACAGCAGTACTTC. Protein product: CASWSEQGKQQQYF. Complete variable domain (other parts from reference TRBV2 and TRBJ2-7): EPEVTQTPSHQVTQMGQEVILRCVPISNHLYFYWYRQILGQKVEFLVSFYNNEISEKSEIFDDQFSVERPDGSNFTLKIRSTKLEDSAMYFCASWSEQGKQQQYFGPGTRLTVT.

The chain recombines TRBV11-1 with TRBJ2-1; D unclear. The CDR3 consists of 16 residues. Trimming took 2 bases from V and 0 from J, leaving 11 bases between them. CDR1 and CDR2 from the germline V gene are SGHAT and FQDESV (reference sequence). This chain's CDR3 is CASSLSRLSSYNEQFF. The CDR3, as DNA: TGTGCCAGCAGCTTATCCAGGTTGAGCTCCTACAATGAGCAGTTCTTC.

The genes are TRBV12-1 and TRBJ2-7; the table names TRBD1, a call not compared with the DNA. TRBV12-1 is classified as a pseudogene. The CDR3 sequence is 14 residues long. Here the CDR3 reads CASSFRDRRYEQYF. The CDR3 region has the DNA TGTGCCAGCAGCTTCAGGGACAGAAGGTACGAGCAGTACTTC.

This chain links TRBV9 with TRBJ1-6, with D hard to call. The CDR3 is 14 amino acids. Germline V lookup: CDR1 SGDLS, CDR2 YYNGEE. Trimming took 0 bases from V and 7 from J, leaving 8 bases between them. This chain's CDR3 is CASSVVSQNSPLHF. The CDR3, as DNA: TGTGCCAGCAGCGTAGTGTCTCAGAATTCACCCCTCCACTTT.

The chain is built from TRBV6-5 and TRBJ1-2; 10 nucleotides line up with TRBD1. V gave up 6 bases and J gave up 4 bases; unmatched junction bases: 5. The CDR3 runs to 14 residues. CDR1 is MNHEY and CDR2 is SVGAGI in the germline V gene. The DNA of the CDR3 is TGTGCCAGCAGCCGACAGGGGGCCGTCTATGGCTACACCTTC. The encoded protein is CASSRQGAVYGYTF.

J is TRBJ2-1 and V is TRBV7-8; D possibly corresponds to TRBD1 (5 bases). V shed 1 base and J shed 8 bases, with 21 bases lying between them. The CDR3 spans 17 residues. Germline-derived CDR1 and CDR2 are SGHVS and FQNEAQ. The CDR3 nucleotides are TGTGCCAGCAGCTTAGTTTTAACGCGAAACTGGGGCGATGAGCAGTTCTTC. As protein: CASSLVLTRNWGDEQFF.

The rearrangement links TRBV27 to TRBJ1-6; 7 positions agree with TRBD1. V dropped 0 bases and J dropped 10; count of bases not matched to a gene: 12. This CDR3 spans 17 amino acids. Germline values: CDR1 MNHEY, CDR2 SMNVEV (reference sequence). The CDR3 nucleotides are TGTGCCAGCAGTTTATCGATAGGGGGGACAGTGAAGTCACCCCTCCACTTT. It yields the protein CASSLSIGGTVKSPLHF.

This clone was recorded once. This chain connects TRBV21-1 to TRBJ1-5; the table's D call, TRBD1, has no DNA check behind it. TRBV21-1 is a pseudogene locus. This CDR3 is built from 17 residues. The CDR3 sequence is CASTKTGGWYSNQPQHF. Written as DNA, the CDR3 is TGTGCCAGCACCAAGACAGGGGGCTGGTATAGCAATCAGCCCCAGCATTTT.

The J gene is TRBJ2-5, the V gene TRBV13, with D unresolved. Germline V lookup: CDR1 PRHDT, CDR2 FYEKMQ (reference sequence). The CDR3 consists of 16 residues. V lost 0 bases, J lost 0 bases, and 11 bases lay in between. CDR3: CASSLGWSPNQETQYF. The CDR3 DNA follows: TGTGCCAGCAGCTTAGGGTGGAGCCCTAACCAAGAGACCCAGTACTTC.

V is TRBV28 and J is TRBJ2-3, with D possibly being TRBD1 (7 bases). The CDR3 extends over 15 amino acids. Per germline, CDR1 MDHEN and CDR2 SYDVKM. V was shortened by 6 bases and J by 3 bases, with 16 bases between the two germline ends. Written as DNA, the CDR3 is TGTGCCAGCAGCCCACAGGGGACTTGGACAGATACGCAGTATTTT. It codes for CASSPQGTWTDTQYF.

The chain combines TRBV11-1 with TRBJ2-7, with D possibly TRBD2 on 5 matching bases. CDR3 size: 12 residues. Germline V gene sequence: CDR1 SGHAT, CDR2 FQDESV (reference sequence). Trimming cost V 3 bases and J 13 bases, with 16 bases left between them. Here the CDR3 DNA reads TGTGCCAGCAGCTTGGCCGGAGGTACCATTTACTTC. Translated: CASSLAGGTIYF.

Concerning this clone: Other DNA sequences in the same sample also yield this CDR3. V and J are TRBV5-1 and TRBJ2-7, with 10 bases fitting TRBD1. V lost 0 bases to trimming and J lost 2 bases; unmatched junction nucleotides: 2. Germline values: CDR1 SGHRS, CDR2 YFSETQ. There are 15 residues in the CDR3. The CDR3 bases are TGCGCCAGCAGCTTGGGGACAGGGGGAGCCTACGAGCAGTACTTC. This encodes CASSLGTGGAYEQYF.

The chain uses TRBV5-6 and TRBJ2-2, with TRBD2 matching 8 bases. Germline-derived CDR1 and CDR2 are SGHDT and YYEEEE. This CDR3 has 16 residues. The ends lost 4 bases at V and 2 bases at J; junction bases unmatched: 7. The CDR3 nucleotides read TGTGCCAGCAGCAAAGTAGTAGCGGGAAACACCGGGGAGCTGTTTTTT. Its protein is CASSKVVAGNTGELFF. Variable domain in full (rest from reference TRBV5-6 and TRBJ2-2): DAGVTQSPTHLIKTRGQQVTLRCSPKSGHDTVSWYQQALGQGPQFIFQYYEEEERQRGNFPDRFSGHQFPNYSSELNVNALLLGDSALYLCASSKVVAGNTGELFFGEGSRLTVL.

The J gene is TRBJ1-4, the V gene TRBV10-3; 7 bases are a match to TRBD1. With 3 bases clipped from V and 8 bases from J, the junction kept 6 bases outside the gene matches. Germline CDR1 and CDR2: ENHRY and SYGVKD. The CDR3 runs 14 residues. The CDR3 loop is CAISDTGQSEKLFF. The CDR3 DNA reads as TGTGCCATCAGTGACACGGGACAGTCAGAAAAACTGTTTTTT.